This T cell receptor beta chain was captured in a study of OX40 agonist ivuxolimab in advanced cancers. Study results and caveats: Compared with CD4+, CD8+ T cells on average had more expanded clones.

Turning to this clone: Its antigen is unknown.

This CDR3 region has 16 residues. Trimming stripped 6 bases from V and 4 bases from J, with 19 bases between. CDR1 is MGHRA, CDR2 YSYEKL, per germline. If patients had autoimmune disease history or systemic immunosuppression, they were excluded. Data came from immunoSEQ multiplex PCR; TCRdb stores just in-frame clones and leaves some out. Of 15,000 to 20,000 clones listed, approximately 91% are singletons. The specimen comprised CD4+ or CD8+ T cells sorted from blood, sampled in a trial of the OX40 agonist ivuxolimab. This clonotype was sampled from an adult with an advanced solid tumor such as melanoma, head and neck, liver or kidney cancer. The gene calls are TRBV4-1 and TRBJ2-1, with D possibly matching TRBD2 (6 bases). The CDR3 region has the DNA TGCGCCAGCAGGGACTATCTAGTAATTGGGTACAATGAGCAGTTCTTC. Translation: CASRDYLVIGYNEQFF.